Below are 6 T cell receptor beta chains sequenced from a single sample in a study of T cells expressing NK-cell markers. TCRdb derives one entry per CDR3 protein from the 5' RACE reads, leaving out DNA. This sample contains fewer than 400,000 distinct CDR3 sequences. The sequencing input was blood T cells: a sorted CD56 or NKG2C T cell subset, CD4+ or CD8+ T cells, or bulk PBMC T cells (not recorded which). The receptor source for this set is a man between 18 and 69 years old in good health.

The V and J genes are TRBV19 and TRBJ2-1; without DNA, the TCRdb call of TRBD2 cannot be checked. This CDR3 has 15 residues. CDR1 and CDR2 (germline): LNHDA, SQIVND (reference sequence). CDR3 residues: CASSIDWLAGNEQFF.

The V and J genes are TRBV11-3 and TRBJ2-7; TCRdb reports TRBD1, a call that lacks DNA to check it against. Germline values: CDR1 SGHNT, CDR2 YENEEA. The CDR3 runs to 13 residues. This CDR3 reads CASSSNRQGEQYF.

The chain couples TRBV20-1 to TRBJ2-5; the D call from TCRdb, TRBD2, cannot be confirmed without DNA. The length of the CDR3 is 16 residues. CDR1 and CDR2 (germline): DFQATT, SNEGSKA (reference sequence). CDR3 sequence reads: CSARGTSTGGQETQYF.

The V call is TRBV12-3 or TRBV12-4, the J call TRBJ2-1. The CDR3 runs 13 residues. The CDR3 sequence is CASLIDVGHEQFF.

The rearrangement joins TRBV19 to TRBJ2-6. This CDR3 contains 17 residues. The germline CDR1 and CDR2 sequences are LNHDA and SQIVND (reference sequence). The CDR3 sequence: CASSTGPYRSGANVLTF.

The chain couples TRBV2 to TRBJ2-3. From germline, CDR1 is SNHLY and CDR2 FYNNEI. The CDR3 contains 12 residues. The chain's CDR3 is CASSEGWYTQYF.